Listed below are T cell receptor beta chains from one sample, sequenced in a study of early T cells in non-severe SARS-CoV-2 infection. TCRdb reprocessed the 5' RACE reads with MiXCR, giving one entry per CDR3 protein. The profile shows roughly 12,000 distinct CDR3 sequences, around 5% of them singletons. Sequenced material: whole blood. Source of these receptors: an adult who was a healthcare worker with PCR-confirmed SARS-CoV-2 infection or an uninfected control (not recorded which). The CDR3 runs from the conserved cysteine through the conserved F or W. D genes are given only for firm matches. The size entry is marked missing in some rows and otherwise reads once, few, many or a size class.

>-|TRBJ1-4|TRBV30|medium-sized
CAWTWQTRNEKLFF
TGTGCCTGGACTTGGCAGACTAGGAATGAAAAACTGTTTTTT
>-|TRBJ1-2|TRBV6-6|-
CASSRDTSSSYGYTF
TGTGCCAGCAGCAGGGACACCAGCTCCTCTTATGGCTACACCTTC
>TRBD1|TRBJ2-7|TRBV6-6|many
CASKTDRGGYEQYF
TGTGCCAGCAAAACCGACAGGGGCGGATACGAGCAGTACTTC
>-|TRBJ2-7|TRBV7-6|few
CASSHTYSYEQYF
TGTGCCAGCAGCCACACGTACTCCTACGAGCAGTACTTC
>TRBD2|TRBJ2-3|TRBV20-1|medium-sized
CSASGLAGHTDTQYF
TGCAGTGCTAGTGGACTAGCGGGGCACACAGATACGCAGTATTTT
>TRBD2|TRBJ2-1|TRBV6-1|-
CASSGLAGGPYNEQFF
TGTGCCAGCAGTGGACTAGCGGGGGGGCCCTACAATGAGCAGTTCTTC
>TRBD2|TRBJ2-3|TRBV18|-
CASSGGSGGADTQYF
TGTGCCAGCTCCGGAGGTAGCGGGGGGGCCGATACGCAGTATTTT
>-|TRBJ2-1|TRBV20-1|many
CSAVPGTWNEQFF
TGCAGTGCTGTTCCGGGAACCTGGAATGAGCAGTTCTTC
>-|TRBJ2-1|TRBV7-6|many
CASSSPEGGSYNEQFF
TGTGCCAGCAGCTCCCCGGAGGGGGGGTCCTACAATGAGCAGTTCTTC
>-|TRBJ1-5|TRBV5-5|medium-sized
CASSLVGMAANSNQPQHF
TGTGCCAGCAGCTTGGTTGGTATGGCAGCAAATAGCAATCAGCCCCAGCATTTT
>TRBD1|TRBJ1-5|TRBV19|-
CASNWQGVNQPQHF
TGTGCCAGTAATTGGCAGGGGGTTAATCAGCCCCAGCATTTT
>TRBD1|TRBJ2-3|TRBV7-6|many
CASSVNRDRGRTDTQYF
TGTGCCAGCAGCGTAAACCGGGACAGGGGTAGGACAGATACGCAGTATTTT
>-|TRBJ2-2|TRBV27|many
CASSFLSGELFF
TGTGCCAGCAGTTTTCTTAGCGGGGAGCTGTTTTTT
>-|TRBJ2-1|TRBV7-9|many
CASSLDNEQFF
TGTGCCAGCAGCTTAGACAATGAGCAGTTCTTC
>-|TRBJ2-1|TRBV4-1|many
CASSQDLEQVVYNEQFF
TGCGCCAGCAGCCAGGACCTCGAGCAGGTCGTCTACAATGAGCAGTTCTTC
>TRBD2|TRBJ2-3|TRBV7-2|many
CASSLALAGGHTQYF
TGTGCCAGCAGCTTAGCGCTAGCGGGGGGTCATACGCAGTATTTT
>TRBD2|TRBJ2-1|TRBV10-2|many
CASSDSTPGLAGVNEQFF
TGCGCCAGCAGTGATTCCACCCCGGGACTAGCGGGGGTTAATGAGCAGTTCTTC
>TRBD2|TRBJ2-3|TRBV18|medium-sized
CATAGASGGSTDTQYF
TGTGCCACCGCCGGGGCTAGCGGGGGGAGCACAGATACGCAGTATTTT
>TRBD2|TRBJ2-5|TRBV6-2/TRBV6-3|medium-sized
CASSPGLAVETQYF
TGTGCCAGCAGCCCCGGACTAGCGGTTGAGACCCAGTACTTC
>-|TRBJ2-5|TRBV28|many
CASSLAVTDSRTQYF
TGTGCCAGCAGTTTAGCGGTGACGGACTCCAGGACCCAGTACTTC
>-|TRBJ2-7|TRBV6-2/TRBV6-3|medium-sized
CASSRQVDEQYF
TGTGCCAGCAGCCGACAGGTAGATGAGCAGTACTTC
>-|TRBJ1-1|TRBV5-1|medium-sized
CASSFRVDTEAFF
TGCGCCAGCAGCTTCAGGGTGGACACTGAAGCTTTCTTT
>-|TRBJ2-3|TRBV7-4|many
CASSQNSTGHQDTQYF
TGTGCCAGCAGCCAGAACTCGACGGGCCATCAAGATACGCAGTATTTT
>-|TRBJ2-3|TRBV20-1|-
CSARGSTDTQYF
TGCAGTGCTAGAGGGAGCACAGATACGCAGTATTTT
>-|TRBJ1-1|TRBV29-1|medium-sized
CSVEINKNTEAFF
TGCAGCGTTGAAATAAACAAGAACACTGAAGCTTTCTTT
>-|TRBJ2-5|TRBV7-2|many
CASSLDINAKTQYF
TGTGCCAGCAGCCTGGACATTAACGCCAAGACCCAGTACTTC
>-|TRBJ2-1|TRBV11-2|medium-sized
CASSRQNEQFF
TGTGCCAGCAGCAGACAAAATGAGCAGTTCTTC
>-|TRBJ1-2|TRBV6-2/TRBV6-3|many
CAGRKGTNHRGNYGYTF
TGTGCCGGACGGAAGGGGACAAACCACCGGGGTAACTATGGCTACACCTTC
>-|TRBJ2-7|TRBV9|medium-sized
CASSERGTPYEQYF
TGTGCCAGCAGCGAGAGGGGGACACCCTACGAGCAGTACTTC
>TRBD2|TRBJ2-1|TRBV10-3|many
CAISNGLAGGQSRNEQFF
TGTGCCATCAGTAACGGGCTAGCGGGGGGGCAGTCCAGAAATGAGCAGTTCTTC
>-|TRBJ2-1|TRBV5-1|many
CASSRGTTSSYNEQFF
TGCGCCAGCAGCCGAGGGACAACCAGCTCCTACAATGAGCAGTTCTTC
>-|TRBJ1-1|TRBV5-1|many
CASSLQEGTEAFF
TGCGCCAGCAGCTTGCAAGAAGGGACTGAAGCTTTCTTT
>TRBD1|TRBJ2-2|TRBV24-1|many
CATSDLGQGGSGELFF
TGTGCCACCAGTGATTTGGGACAGGGAGGTTCCGGGGAGCTGTTTTTT